This is a list of T cell receptor beta chains from one sample in a study of shared T cell receptors in the human thymus. Clones were sequenced by immunoSEQ multiplex PCR, and TCRdb holds only the in-frame ones, with some missing. The sample yields some 700,000 clones, roughly 90% seen once. These data were also filed under a second study, of human thymus T cells.

Sequencing input: thymocytes. These receptors originate from a boy under two years old with a congenital heart defect. Each CDR3 is given with its conserved first and last residue. The order of the fields is J gene, clone size, D gene, V gene, CDR3 protein, CDR3 DNA. The D gene is left open where the match is weak. Clone sizes are given selectively: once, few, many, or a class where the clone is expanded.

TRBJ2-7,NA,TRBD2,TRBV11-2,CASSLGGAGGLEQYF,TGTGCCAGCAGCTTAGGGGGTGCGGGGGGGCTCGAGCAGTACTTC
TRBJ1-1,NA,NA,TRBV19,CASSIDRPPEAFF,TGTGCCAGTAGTATCGACAGGCCCCCTGAAGCTTTCTTT
TRBJ2-7,NA,NA,TRBV19,CATSIDRYHGEQYF,TGTGCCACCTCTATAGACAGGTATCATGGCGAGCAGTACTTC
TRBJ1-5,NA,NA,TRBV19,CASSINAYREPRNQPQHF,TGTGCCAGTAGTATCAACGCGTACAGAGAACCACGCAATCAGCCCCAGCATTTT
TRBJ1-5,NA,NA,TRBV4-2,CASSPILGQPQHF,TGTGCCAGCAGCCCAATCTTGGGCCAGCCCCAGCATTTT
TRBJ2-1,NA,NA,TRBV5-8,CASSFSSPGNNEQFF,TGTGCCAGCAGCTTCTCTTCCCCAGGGAACAATGAGCAGTTCTTC
TRBJ2-2,NA,TRBD1,TRBV7-9,CASSSVPGQGDTGELFF,TGTGCCAGCAGCTCCGTCCCGGGACAGGGGGACACCGGGGAGCTGTTTTTT
TRBJ2-7,once,NA,TRBV5-8,CASSSRFFDEQYF,TGTGCCAGCAGCTCGCGCTTCTTCGACGAGCAGTACTTC
TRBJ2-7,NA,NA,TRBV6-5,CASGNTYEQYF,TGTGCCAGCGGCAACACCTACGAGCAGTACTTC
TRBJ2-3,few,NA,TRBV28,CASSLLRVGVGTDTQYF,TGTGCCAGCAGTCTTCTACGCGTAGGAGTTGGGACAGATACGCAGTATTTT
TRBJ2-1,NA,TRBD2,TRBV15,CATSRPLGLAGGGRLGWEQFF,TGTGCCACCAGCAGGCCCTTGGGGCTAGCGGGAGGGGGCCGGCTGGGTTGGGAGCAGTTCTTC
TRBJ2-7,NA,NA,TRBV29-1,CSVLGQLGYEQYF,TGCAGCGTTCTTGGGCAATTGGGCTACGAGCAGTACTTC
TRBJ2-1,NA,TRBD2,TRBV4-2,CASSTGGGNEQFF,TGTGCCAGCAGTACGGGAGGTGGGAATGAGCAGTTCTTC
TRBJ1-1,few,NA,TRBV4-2,CASSQEATGEAFF,TGTGCCAGCAGCCAAGAAGCAACTGGTGAAGCTTTCTTT
TRBJ2-7,NA,NA,TRBV15,CATSRVQRVDLGGVYEQYF,TGTGCCACCAGCAGGGTTCAGAGGGTGGACCTGGGGGGTGTTTACGAGCAGTACTTC
TRBJ2-7,NA,TRBD2,TRBV4-2,CASSQLAGVRYYEQYF,TGTGCCAGCAGCCAATTGGCGGGAGTGCGGTACTACGAGCAGTACTTC
TRBJ2-5,NA,TRBD2,TRBV4-1,CASSQESGGLAGETQYF,TGCGCCAGCAGCCAAGAGTCGGGCGGACTAGCGGGAGAGACCCAGTACTTC
TRBJ2-3,NA,NA,TRBV6-5,CASSYGSGAADTQYF,TGTGCCAGCAGTTACGGGTCGGGAGCGGCAGATACGCAGTATTTT
TRBJ2-3,NA,TRBD2,TRBV6-6,CASSPSGRPSTDTQYF,TGTGCCAGCAGTCCTAGCGGGAGGCCCTCCACAGATACGCAGTATTTT
TRBJ2-5,NA,NA,TRBV19,CASSIRGETQYF,TGTGCCAGTAGTATAAGGGGAGAGACCCAGTACTTC
TRBJ2-6,NA,NA,TRBV9,CASSPTLARGANVLTF,TGTGCCAGCAGCCCTACCCTAGCTCGTGGGGCCAACGTCCTGACTTTC
TRBJ2-2,NA,NA,TRBV5-5,CASSPEMDSPNTGELFF,TGTGCCAGCAGCCCCGAAATGGACAGCCCGAACACCGGGGAGCTGTTTTTT
TRBJ2-5,NA,TRBD1,TRBV28,CASSLAGGETQYF,TGTGCCAGCAGTTTGGCAGGGGGCGAGACCCAGTACTTC
TRBJ2-2,once,TRBD2,TRBV29-1,CSVEDPGLAENTGELFF,TGCAGCGTTGAAGATCCGGGACTAGCGGAGAACACCGGGGAGCTGTTTTTT
TRBJ2-5,once,NA,TRBV2,CASAQWTGARETQYF,TGTGCCAGCGCCCAGTGGACGGGAGCGAGAGAGACCCAGTACTTC
TRBJ2-4,NA,TRBD1,TRBV11-3,CASSRSGTGGNIQYF,TGTGCCAGCAGCCGCTCCGGGACAGGCGGGAACATTCAGTACTTC
TRBJ2-1,NA,TRBD2,TRBV7-6,CASSLRTSGDLQNEQFF,TGTGCCAGCAGCTTAAGAACTAGCGGGGACCTACAGAATGAGCAGTTCTTC
TRBJ2-1,NA,TRBD2,TRBV5-1,CASSGGLVSFNEQFF,TGCGCCAGCAGCGGGGGACTAGTATCATTCAATGAGCAGTTCTTC
TRBJ2-3,NA,NA,TRBV27,CASRGTGGTSGDPSTDTQYF,TGTGCCAGCAGGGGGACAGGGGGGACTAGCGGAGATCCTAGCACAGATACGCAGTATTTT
TRBJ2-7,NA,NA,TRBV5-5,CASSLARQESYEQYF,TGTGCCAGCAGCTTGGCCCGACAGGAAAGCTACGAGCAGTACTTC
TRBJ2-6,NA,NA,TRBV5-6,CASSLAVSGANVLTF,TGTGCCAGCAGCTTGGCGGTGTCTGGGGCCAACGTCCTGACTTTC
TRBJ1-5,few,NA,TRBV27,CASSPIYRTTLQPQHF,TGTGCCAGCAGTCCGATTTACCGGACAACCCTACAGCCCCAGCATTTT
TRBJ2-1,NA,TRBD2,TRBV7-2,CASSSLRLAGSNEQFF,TGTGCCAGCAGCTCCCTCAGGTTAGCGGGCTCTAATGAGCAGTTCTTC
TRBJ2-7,NA,TRBD1,TRBV4-1,CASSQRTGGHEQYF,TGCGCCAGCAGCCAAAGGACAGGGGGCCACGAGCAGTACTTC
TRBJ2-1,NA,NA,TRBV5-1,CASSLEGPTSKGNEQFF,TGCGCCAGCAGCTTGGAGGGGCCAACGTCGAAGGGCAATGAGCAGTTCTTC
TRBJ1-4,NA,NA,TRBV2,CASNKQHNEKLFF,TGTGCCAGCAATAAACAGCATAATGAAAAACTGTTTTTT
TRBJ2-1,NA,NA,TRBV7-9,CASRRQEYNEQFF,TGTGCCAGCAGGAGACAGGAATACAATGAGCAGTTCTTC
TRBJ2-7,NA,NA,TRBV11-2,CASSLGTSRGYEQYF,TGTGCCAGCAGCTTAGGGACCAGCCGGGGCTACGAGCAGTACTTC
TRBJ1-2,NA,NA,TRBV13,CASSLGTANYGYTF,TGTGCCAGCAGCTTAGGAACAGCTAACTATGGCTACACCTTC
TRBJ2-1,NA,TRBD2,TRBV7-9,CASSRGGEPYNEQFF,TGTGCCAGCAGCCGGGGGGGGGAGCCCTACAATGAGCAGTTCTTC
TRBJ2-1,NA,NA,TRBV29-1,CSVEDRARSYNEQFF,TGCAGCGTTGAAGACAGGGCTCGGTCCTACAATGAGCAGTTCTTC
TRBJ2-7,NA,TRBD2,TRBV28,CASSLRTSGVFVFGSYEQYF,TGTGCCAGCAGTTTGCGGACTAGCGGGGTGTTTGTTTTTGGCTCCTACGAGCAGTACTTC
TRBJ2-1,NA,TRBD1,TRBV7-7,CASSRDSSYNEQFF,TGTGCTAGCAGCCGGGACAGCTCCTACAATGAGCAGTTCTTC
TRBJ2-7,NA,NA,TRBV7-3,CASSLLQRVEPPGDIYEQYF,TGTGCCAGCAGCCTATTACAGCGGGTGGAACCCCCGGGGGATATATACGAGCAGTACTTC
TRBJ2-3,NA,TRBD2,TRBV5-4,CASSLKREAPDTQYF,TGTGCCAGCAGCTTGAAACGGGAGGCCCCAGATACGCAGTATTTT
TRBJ2-3,NA,TRBD2,TRBV15,CATSRRHVGGKTDTQYF,TGTGCCACCAGCAGACGCCATGTCGGGGGGAAGACAGATACGCAGTATTTT
TRBJ2-2,few,NA,TRBV4-1,CASSQETSAGADGELFF,TGCGCCAGCAGCCAAGAAACATCTGCGGGGGCGGACGGGGAGCTGTTTTTT
TRBJ2-5,NA,TRBD2,TRBV6-6,CASSQTSGTQETQYF,TGTGCCAGCAGTCAGACTAGCGGAACGCAAGAGACCCAGTACTTC
TRBJ2-3,NA,TRBD2,TRBV5-4,CASSQTSVSTDTQYF,TGTGCCAGCAGCCAAACTAGCGTTTCCACAGATACGCAGTATTTT
TRBJ1-1,NA,NA,TRBV14,CASSQDKREATEAFF,TGTGCCAGCAGCCAAGATAAAAGGGAGGCGACTGAAGCTTTCTTT
TRBJ2-5,NA,TRBD2,TRBV5-1,CASSPGLADSLETQYF,TGCGCCAGCAGCCCGGGACTAGCGGATTCCCTGGAGACCCAGTACTTC
TRBJ2-1,NA,NA,TRBV4-1,CASSQLVLGIHEQFF,TGCGCCAGCAGCCAACTAGTGCTCGGGATTCATGAGCAGTTCTTC
TRBJ2-3,once,NA,TRBV6-1,CASSEYGTDTQYF,TGTGCCAGCAGTGAATATGGCACAGATACGCAGTATTTT
TRBJ2-7,NA,NA,TRBV20-1,CSAKGQYEQYF,TGCAGTGCCAAAGGACAGTACGAGCAGTACTTC
TRBJ2-3,NA,TRBD1,TRBV9,CASSETGTGYTDTQYF,TGTGCCAGCAGCGAGACCGGGACAGGGTACACAGATACGCAGTATTTT
TRBJ2-3,NA,TRBD2,TRBV4-3,CASSQTSGRARDTQYF,TGCGCCAGCAGCCAAACTAGCGGGAGGGCCAGAGATACGCAGTATTTT
TRBJ2-7,NA,NA,TRBV5-8,CASSTLRGDSPSEGDYEQYF,TGTGCCAGCAGCACCCTCAGGGGGGACAGTCCCTCTGAGGGGGACTACGAGCAGTACTTC
TRBJ2-1,NA,TRBD1,TRBV7-8,CASSSRQGVYNEQFF,TGTGCCAGCAGTTCGAGACAGGGAGTTTACAATGAGCAGTTCTTC
TRBJ2-5,NA,TRBD2,TRBV11-2,CASSRRRLANQETQYF,TGTGCCAGCAGCAGGCGGAGACTAGCGAATCAAGAGACCCAGTACTTC